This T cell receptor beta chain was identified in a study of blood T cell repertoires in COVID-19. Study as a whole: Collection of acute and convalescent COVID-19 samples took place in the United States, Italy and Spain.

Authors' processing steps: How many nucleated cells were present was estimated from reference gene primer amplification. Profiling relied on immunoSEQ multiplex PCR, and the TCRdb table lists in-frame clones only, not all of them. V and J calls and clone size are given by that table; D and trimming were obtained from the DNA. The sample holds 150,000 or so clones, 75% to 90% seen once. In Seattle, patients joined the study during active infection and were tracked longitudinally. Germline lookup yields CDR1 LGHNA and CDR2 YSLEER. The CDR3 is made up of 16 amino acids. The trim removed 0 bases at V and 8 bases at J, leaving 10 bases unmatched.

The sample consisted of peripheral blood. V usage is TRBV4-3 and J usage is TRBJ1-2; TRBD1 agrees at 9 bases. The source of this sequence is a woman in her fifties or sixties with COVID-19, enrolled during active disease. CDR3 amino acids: CASSQDRGQGGQGYTF. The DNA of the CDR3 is TGCGCCAGCAGCCAAGATCGGGGACAGGGAGGCCAGGGCTACACCTTC.